The subject of this entry is one TCR beta chain. Trimming shortened V by 6 bases and J by 7 bases, and 24 bases separated the two germline ends. Germline V gene sequence: CDR1 MDHEN, CDR2 SYDVKM. The CDR3 runs to 17 residues. The sample comes from a study of T cells and copy number aberrations in small-cell lung cancer. Using immunoSEQ multiplex PCR, the repertoire was profiled, and TCRdb retains in-frame clones only, with some absent. The table records more than 6,500 clones, approximately 76% of them present only once. The origin of this receptor is a woman aged 70-85 years with small cell lung cancer. Some clones in this sample may be carry-over from other donors' samples. The chain has TRBV28 and TRBJ1-4, with D hard to call. Sequenced: normal tissue next to the tumor. The CDR3 spells CASSVEPHRAEGEKLFF. CDR3 DNA: TGTGCCAGCAGCGTAGAGCCCCATAGGGCCGAAGGTGAAAAACTGTTTTTT.